Below, 9 T cell receptor beta chains from the same sample are listed, as sequenced in a study of PD-1 blockade in classical Hodgkin lymphoma. Each of the patients experienced relapse following autologous stem cell transplantation, and their brentuximab vedotin exposure differed. Profiled with immunoSEQ multiplex PCR; TCRdb holds only in-frame clones, not every one. The data hold about 20,000 clones, with roughly 73% observed a single time. The sequences come from peripheral blood mononuclear cells (PBMCs), collected before the second cycle of nivolumab. These receptors all come from a human donor with classical Hodgkin lymphoma.

The V call is TRBV11-2, the J call TRBJ2-7; possibly TRBD1 or TRBD2 for D (6 bases each). Germline V lookup: CDR1 SGHAT, CDR2 FQNNGV. Trimming stripped 4 bases from V and 4 bases from J, with 20 bases between. CDR3 size: 16 residues. The CDR3 is CASSSRGGVRGYEQYF. The CDR3 DNA reads as TGTGCCAGCAGCTCCAGGGGAGGTGTGAGAGGGTACGAGCAGTACTTC.

The rearrangement uses TRBV5-1 and TRBJ2-1; D may be TRBD2 (5 bases). The CDR3 is 15 amino acids. The V gene lost 2 bases and the J gene lost 0 bases, with 9 bases spanning the gap. Looked up from germline, CDR1 is SGHRS and CDR2 is YFSETQ. The CDR3 nucleotides read TGCGCCAGCAGCTTCCGAGGGTCCTCCTACAATGAGCAGTTCTTC. Amino acid sequence: CASSFRGSSYNEQFF.

The chain links TRBV20-1 to TRBJ1-2; maybe TRBD1 (6 bases). The CDR3 contains 11 residues. Looked up from germline, CDR1 is DFQATT and CDR2 is SNEGSKA (reference sequence). V was pared by 5 bases and J by 8 bases, with 12 bases between. CDR3 DNA: TGCAGTGCTGGGGCAGGGGAGGGCTACACCTTC. Amino acid sequence: CSAGAGEGYTF.

This chain uses TRBV28 with TRBJ2-3; D unresolved. In germline, CDR1 is MDHEN, CDR2 SYDVKM. This CDR3 is 14 amino acids long. Trimming removed 3 bases from V and 2 bases from J, with 9 bases in between. The DNA of the CDR3 is TGTGCCAGCAGTTTTCAAGGAGTCACAGATACGCAGTATTTT. Its protein is CASSFQGVTDTQYF.

V is TRBV4-1 and J is TRBJ1-2, with D maybe TRBD1 (5 bases). This CDR3 region has 17 residues. Deletions cut 2 bases from V and 3 bases from J, with 19 bases between. CDR1 is MGHRA and CDR2 is YSYEKL in the germline V gene. CDR3 loop: CASSQSGWGRLDYGYTF. CDR3 in DNA: TGCGCCAGCAGCCAATCAGGCTGGGGGAGGCTTGACTATGGCTACACCTTC.

The chain recombines TRBV19 with TRBJ2-7, with D possibly matching TRBD2 (5 bases). Deletions cut 3 bases from V and 1 base from J, with 10 bases between. Germline CDR1 reads LNHDA; CDR2 reads SQIVND (reference sequence). This CDR3 has 14 amino acids. In DNA, the CDR3 is TGTGCCAGTAGTATCCGGACTGATTCCTACGAGCAGTACTTC. This translates into CASSIRTDSYEQYF.

The chain links TRBV2 to TRBJ2-7; no reliable D call. The CDR3 is made up of 11 amino acids. Trimming left V 11 bases short and J 6 bases short, with 14 bases between. Germline V gene data show CDR1 as SNHLY and CDR2 as FYNNEI. The CDR3 reads CAGSLGGEQYF. CDR3 coding DNA: TGTGCCGGCTCCCTGGGTGGCGAGCAGTACTTC.

V and J are TRBV5-6 and TRBJ2-2; TRBD1 or TRBD2 may be the D gene (6 bases each). This CDR3 comprises 15 residues. Trimming removed 2 bases from V and 1 base from J, with 9 bases in between. Germline CDR1 reads SGHDT; CDR2 reads YYEEEE. This chain's CDR3 is CASSFRGVNTGELFF. The CDR3 DNA sequence: TGTGCCAGCAGCTTTAGGGGGGTGAACACCGGGGAGCTGTTTTTT.

This clone came up a few times. The chain links TRBV7-9 to TRBJ1-2; 7 nucleotides align to TRBD1. V gave up 4 bases and J gave up 4 bases; unmatched junction bases: 18. Germline loops: CDR1 SEHNR, CDR2 FQNEAQ (reference sequence). The CDR3 sequence is 18 residues long. The CDR3 DNA reads TGTGCCAGCAGCTCGACCCGGGACAGCCTAACCTTCATCTATGGCTACACCTTC. Amino acids: CASSSTRDSLTFIYGYTF.